Shown below are 28 T cell receptor beta chains from a single sample sequenced in a study of blood T cell repertoires in COVID-19. The table came from immunoSEQ multiplex PCR; TCRdb's copy has only in-frame clones and leaves some out. The sample lists around 150,000 clones, approximately 95% occurring once. The source material was peripheral blood. The receptor source for this set is a woman aged 45 to 65 with acute or convalescent COVID-19.

The rearrangement uses TRBV28 and TRBJ1-1; possibly TRBD1 for D (6 bases). The CDR3 contains 16 residues. Trimming took off 8 bases at V and 6 bases at J, with 25 bases between the two ends. Germline V gives CDR1 MDHEN, CDR2 SYDVKM. CDR3 amino acids: CASLRSFRDTYSEAFF. As DNA, the CDR3 is TGTGCCAGCCTAAGAAGTTTCCGGGACACCTATTCTGAAGCTTTCTTT.

The chain links TRBV18 to TRBJ1-5; D is possibly TRBD1 (5 bases). V dropped 3 bases and J dropped 4 bases, with 19 bases sitting between them. The CDR3 runs to 17 residues. CDR1 and CDR2 (germline): KGHSH, LQKENI. DNA for the CDR3: TGTGCCAGCTCACCTAATCCATCCGGGACTACTAATCAGCCCCAGCATTTT. Protein: CASSPNPSGTTNQPQHF.

The chain carries TRBV5-5 and TRBJ1-4, with 11 positions matching TRBD1. Germline V CDR1 and CDR2: SGHKS, YYEKEE (reference sequence). After removal of 4 bases from V and 7 bases from J, the junction contained 3 bases not matched to a gene. This CDR3 contains 14 residues. CDR3 DNA sequence: TGTGCCAGCAGCACCGGGACAGGGGGTGAAAAACTGTTTTTT. It translates to CASSTGTGGEKLFF.

The gene calls are TRBV23-1 and TRBJ2-7; the D gene is possibly TRBD1 (6 bases). TRBV23-1 is designated an ORF whose function remains uncertain. Trimming removed 3 bases from V and 2 bases from J, with 17 bases in between. The CDR3 length is 16 residues. The CDR3 DNA reads TGCGCCAGCAGTCACTTGAACACAGGGAACACCTACGAGCAGTACTTC. Its protein is CASSHLNTGNTYEQYF.

The rearrangement links TRBV7-2 to TRBJ2-3; D is perhaps TRBD1 (5 bases). The CDR3 totals 15 residues. The germline V gene has CDR1 SGHTA and CDR2 FQGNSA. V gave up 3 bases and J gave up 1 base, with 11 bases separating them. The CDR3 sequence is CASSFPATGTDTQYF. CDR3 nucleotides: TGTGCCAGCAGCTTCCCGGCGACAGGCACAGATACGCAGTATTTT.

CDR3 sequence (DNA): TGTGCCAGCAGTCTCAGCGGCGGGGGGAAAGAGACCCAGTACTTC. It specifies CASSLSGGGKETQYF. The J gene is TRBJ2-5, the V gene TRBV7-2; 8 nucleotides agree with TRBD2. Losses at the gene ends were 6 bases for V and 3 bases for J; bases not matched to a gene: 9. This CDR3 region has 15 residues. Germline-derived CDR1 and CDR2 are SGHTA and FQGNSA.

The chain recombines TRBV24-1 with TRBJ2-7, with 10 positions matching TRBD2. J lost 3 bases, V lost 5 bases, and 0 bases had no gene match. The CDR3 has 13 amino acids. Germline CDR1 KGHDR, CDR2 SFDVKD. The DNA for the CDR3 is TGTGCCACCAGTGCTAGCGGGGGCTACGAGCAGTACTTC. Translated, it gives CATSASGGYEQYF.

V and J are TRBV28 and TRBJ1-4; D is perhaps TRBD1 (5 bases). V shed 6 bases and J shed 8 bases, with 16 bases lying between them. The CDR3 has 14 amino acids. CDR1 is MDHEN and CDR2 is SYDVKM in the germline V gene. The chain's CDR3 is CASSLIRGTEKLFF. The CDR3 nucleotides are TGTGCCAGCAGCCTCATCCGGGGGACGGAAAAACTGTTTTTT.

About this clone: This same CDR3 is encoded by further DNA sequences in the sample. J is TRBJ1-1 and V is TRBV18, with D tentatively TRBD1 (5 bases). The CDR3 has 14 amino acids. Deletions cut 3 bases from V and 1 base from J, with 9 bases between. From germline, CDR1 is KGHSH and CDR2 LQKENI. The CDR3 protein is CASSPLDRNTEAFF. The CDR3 DNA follows: TGTGCCAGCTCACCTTTAGACAGGAACACTGAAGCTTTCTTT.

The chain is built from TRBV15 and TRBJ1-2; D gene ambiguous. The V and J ends lost 0 bases and 4 bases respectively, with 12 bases between them. Germline V lookup: CDR1 LNHNV, CDR2 YYDKDF (reference sequence). The CDR3 totals 15 residues. CDR3 nucleotides: TGTGCCACCAGCAGAGACCCTCTAGGTGGCTATGGCTACACCTTC. This encodes CATSRDPLGGYGYTF.

The chain recombines TRBV7-3 with TRBJ2-6, with TRBD1 matching 8 bases. J lost 4 bases, V lost 4 bases, and 6 bases had no gene match. The length of the CDR3 is 16 residues. Germline values: CDR1 SGHTA, CDR2 FQGTGA. The CDR3 loop is CASSSGTGSGANVLTF. CDR3 sequence (DNA): TGTGCCAGCAGCTCCGGGACAGGTTCAGGGGCCAACGTCCTGACTTTC.

This clone appeared once. The V call is TRBV10-1, the J call TRBJ2-2; 8 bases agree with TRBD1. Losses at the gene ends were 6 bases for V and 1 base for J; bases not matched to a gene: 1. The CDR3 is 14 amino acids. The germline CDR1 and CDR2 sequences are WNHNN and SYGVQD (reference sequence). The CDR3 nucleotides are TGCGCCAGCAGAGGACAGGGGAACACCGGGGAGCTGTTTTTT. It yields the protein CASRGQGNTGELFF.

This chain joins TRBV2 and TRBJ1-2, with D hard to call. Trimming removed 3 bases from V and 8 bases from J, with 10 bases in between. Germline loops: CDR1 SNHLY, CDR2 FYNNEI. The CDR3 extends over 12 amino acids. CDR3 protein: CASSENSEGYTF. The CDR3 nucleotides read TGTGCCAGCAGTGAGAACTCGGAGGGCTACACCTTC.

This chain joins TRBV3-1 (or the pseudogene TRBV3-2) and TRBJ1-5; no definite D call. Per the germline V gene, CDR1 is LGHDT and CDR2 is YNNKEL (reference sequence). This CDR3 is built from 13 residues. V shed 1 base and J shed 5 bases, with 6 bases lying between them. In DNA form, the CDR3 reads TGTGCCAGCAGCCAAGTTCCGTATCAGCCCCAGCATTTT. This encodes CASSQVPYQPQHF.

The chain combines TRBV6-2 or TRBV6-3 with TRBJ1-5; D is possibly TRBD1 (6 bases). V was clipped by 2 bases and J by 1 base, with 12 bases between them. Germline CDR1 reads MNHEY; CDR2 reads SVGEGT. The CDR3 is made up of 16 amino acids. CDR3 nucleotides: TGTGCCAGCAGTTACCGTCAAGGGGGAAGCAATCAGCCCCAGCATTTT. This sequence encodes CASSYRQGGSNQPQHF.

This chain uses TRBV6-6 with TRBJ2-5, with D maybe TRBD1 (6 bases). The length of the CDR3 is 14 residues. Germline CDR1 is MNHNY and CDR2 is SVGAGI (reference sequence). Trimming left V 6 bases short and J 5 bases short, with 16 bases between. This CDR3 reads CASSPPGQLETQYF. CDR3 in DNA: TGTGCCAGCAGCCCGCCGGGACAACTGGAGACCCAGTACTTC.

The rearrangement joins TRBV19 to TRBJ2-5; D is perhaps TRBD2 (5 bases). The CDR3 is 13 amino acids. V was cut by 3 bases and J by 5 bases, with 10 bases left in between. Germline CDR1 LNHDA, CDR2 SQIVND (reference sequence). As DNA, the CDR3 is TGTGCCAGTAGTATTTACGGGGTTGAGACCCAGTACTTC. Translation gives CASSIYGVETQYF. The full variable domain, with the rest looked up from reference TRBV19 and TRBJ2-5, is DGGITQSPKYLFRKEGQNVTLSCEQNLNHDAMYWYRQDPGQGLRLIYYSQIVNDFQKGDIAEGYSVSREKKESFPLTVTSAQKNPTAFYLCASSIYGVETQYFGPGTRLLVL.

This rearrangement joins TRBV6-5 to TRBJ2-1; D is unresolved. Trimming left V 9 bases short and J 0 bases short, with 9 bases between. The germline gives CDR1 MNHEY, CDR2 SVGAGI. This CDR3 has 13 residues. The CDR3 here is CASRPSSYNEQFF. DNA for the CDR3: TGTGCCAGTCGCCCTAGCTCCTACAATGAGCAGTTCTTC.

This chain uses TRBV2 with TRBJ1-5; TRBD1 might be the D (6 bases). Trimming took off 5 bases at V and 7 bases at J, with 12 bases between the two ends. CDR3 length: 13 amino acids. Germline values: CDR1 SNHLY, CDR2 FYNNEI. The CDR3 spells CASSSGAPQPQHF. The CDR3 DNA is TGTGCCAGCAGTTCAGGGGCCCCACAGCCCCAGCATTTT.

Only one count was recorded for this clone. V and J are TRBV7-2 and TRBJ2-7; 8 nucleotides match TRBD1. The CDR3 consists of 13 residues. The junction had 5 bases not matched to a gene; V was cut back by 6 bases and J by 4 bases. Germline V gene data show CDR1 as SGHTA and CDR2 as FQGNSA. The CDR3 coding sequence is TGTGCCAGCAGAGACAGGGGAACTTACGAGCAGTACTTC. This sequence encodes CASRDRGTYEQYF.

The rearrangement joins TRBV25-1 to TRBJ2-7, with D unresolved. The CDR3 consists of 12 residues. Germline CDR1 MGHDK, CDR2 SYGVNS. The V end was cut by 8 bases, the J end by 3 bases, with 11 bases between. CDR3 coding DNA: TGTGCCAGCCGAACAGCATACTACGAGCAGTACTTC. It specifies CASRTAYYEQYF.

J is TRBJ2-3 and V is TRBV7-3, with D possibly matching TRBD1 (6 bases). The CDR3 runs to 14 residues. V shed 4 bases and J shed 6 bases, with 14 bases lying between them. Germline V CDR1 and CDR2: SGHTA, FQGTGA. The CDR3 sequence is CASSSDRPRDTQYF. CDR3 DNA sequence: TGTGCCAGCAGCTCAGACAGGCCCCGGGATACGCAGTATTTT.

V is TRBV10-3 and J is TRBJ1-2; the match to TRBD1 covers 12 bases. The CDR3 consists of 15 residues. Looked up from germline, CDR1 is ENHRY and CDR2 is SYGVKD. V shed 3 bases, J shed 5 bases, and the junction held 4 bases outside the gene matches. CDR3 coding DNA: TGTGCCATCAGTGACGGGACAGGGGGCATGTATGGCTACACCTTC. This sequence encodes CAISDGTGGMYGYTF.

V and J are TRBV27 and TRBJ1-1; D possibly corresponds to TRBD1 (6 bases). From germline, CDR1 is MNHEY and CDR2 SMNVEV (reference sequence). V dropped 4 bases and J dropped 4 bases, with 16 bases sitting between them. There are 15 residues in the CDR3. CDR3 in amino acids: CASSYRLGAVTEAFF. The CDR3 DNA reads as TGTGCCAGCAGTTATCGTCTGGGGGCAGTCACTGAAGCTTTCTTT.

The V call is TRBV28, the J call TRBJ2-1; 12 bases fit TRBD2. Losses at the gene ends were 4 bases for V and 7 bases for J; bases not matched to a gene: 8. From germline, CDR1 is MDHEN and CDR2 SYDVKM. The CDR3 has 16 residues. CDR3 sequence (DNA): TGTGCCAGCAGTTCTAGCGGGAGGGCCTCGAGAAATGAGCAGTTCTTC. Translating it yields CASSSSGRASRNEQFF.

CDR3 residues: CASSSRTLQREYF. The CDR3 DNA is TGTGCCAGCAGTTCGCGGACTCTCCAGAGAGAGTACTTC. The chain links TRBV27 to TRBJ2-7; weak D call: TRBD2 (5 bases). Germline assignment: CDR1 MNHEY and CDR2 SMNVEV (reference sequence). V was shortened by 4 bases and J by 11 bases, with 18 bases between the two germline ends. The CDR3 consists of 13 residues.

The chain recombines TRBV29-1 with TRBJ1-1; TRBD1 matches at 7 bases. V was clipped by 2 bases and J by 6 bases; unmatched bases: 3. Germline CDR1 is SQVTM and CDR2 is ANQGSEA. This CDR3 has 12 amino acids. The CDR3 DNA follows: TGCAGCGTTGAAAGAGGGGGCCCTGAAGCTTTCTTT. Translated, it gives CSVERGGPEAFF.

The chain is built from TRBV7-6 and TRBJ2-1; perhaps TRBD1 as D (5 bases). Trimming removed 1 base from V and 7 bases from J, with 11 bases in between. CDR3 length: 14 amino acids. The germline V gene has CDR1 SGHVS and CDR2 FNYEAQ. In DNA form, the CDR3 reads TGTGCCAGCAGCTTAGATTCAGGGTCAAATGAGCAGTTCTTC. Translated: CASSLDSGSNEQFF.